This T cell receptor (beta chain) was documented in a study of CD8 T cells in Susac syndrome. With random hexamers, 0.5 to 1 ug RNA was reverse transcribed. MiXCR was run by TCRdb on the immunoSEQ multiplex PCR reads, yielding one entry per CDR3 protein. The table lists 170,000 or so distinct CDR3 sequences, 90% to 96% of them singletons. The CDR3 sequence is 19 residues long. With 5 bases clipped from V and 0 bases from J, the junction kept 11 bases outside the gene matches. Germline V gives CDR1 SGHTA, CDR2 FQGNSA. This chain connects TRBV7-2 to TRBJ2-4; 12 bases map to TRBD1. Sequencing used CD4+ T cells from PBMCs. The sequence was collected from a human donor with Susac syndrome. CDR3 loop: CASSPLGQGALLAKNIQYF. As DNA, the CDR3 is TGTGCCAGCAGCCCCCTGGGACAGGGGGCCTTATTAGCCAAAAACATTCAGTACTTC. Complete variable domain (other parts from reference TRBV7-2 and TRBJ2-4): GAGVSQSPSNKVTEKGKDVELRCDPISGHTALYWYRQSLGQGLEFLIYFQGNSAPDKSGLPSDRFSAERTGGSVSTLTIQRTQQEDSAVYLCASSPLGQGALLAKNIQYFGAGTRLSVL.